Each of the 14 T cell receptor beta chains below was sequenced from the same sample in a study of cytomegalovirus exposure and HLA in healthy donors. It was with 60 Vbeta and 13 Jbeta primers that the PCR ran. Method: immunoSEQ multiplex PCR; TCRdb's copy keeps in-frame clones and lacks some. The top ten hold approximately 1.5% of the sample, which has 150,000 to 200,000 clones, 65% to 75% seen once. The sequencing sample was made of PBMCs. The source of these receptors is a girl between 5 and 17 years old in good health and CMV-seronegative.

This chain joins TRBV10-1 and TRBJ2-1, with TRBD1 as a possible D gene (6 bases). Germline CDR1 reads WNHNN; CDR2 reads SYGVQD (reference sequence). The V end was cut by 5 bases, the J end by 5 bases, with 10 bases between. The CDR3 extends over 13 amino acids. The CDR3 loop reads CASSFRGHNEQFF. CDR3 nucleotides: TGCGCCAGCAGTTTCAGGGGCCACAATGAGCAGTTCTTC.

The V and J genes are TRBV13 and TRBJ2-3; 8 bases map to TRBD1. Germline values: CDR1 PRHDT, CDR2 FYEKMQ (reference sequence). This CDR3 is built from 15 residues. The V gene end was trimmed by 8 bases and the J gene end by 5 bases; junction bases not matched to a gene: 12. CDR3 region: CASAIRSGGKDTQYF. The CDR3 DNA reads as TGTGCCAGCGCCATCCGGTCAGGGGGCAAAGATACGCAGTATTTT. The full variable domain, completed using reference TRBV13 and TRBJ2-3, is AAGVIQSPRHLIKEKRETATLKCYPIPRHDTVYWYQQGPGQDPQFLISFYEKMQSDKGSIPDRFSAQQFSDYHSELNMSSLELGDSALYFCASAIRSGGKDTQYFGPGTRLTVL.

This chain joins TRBV27 and TRBJ1-4; D unclear. Trimming stripped 4 bases from V and 0 bases from J, with 12 bases between. This CDR3 spans 16 amino acids. Germline V CDR1 and CDR2: MNHEY, SMNVEV (reference sequence). The CDR3 reads CASSSGGPATNEKLFF. CDR3 bases: TGTGCCAGCAGTTCGGGTGGCCCTGCAACTAATGAAAAACTGTTTTTT.

The rearrangement links TRBV7-6 to TRBJ1-1, with D possibly matching TRBD1 (5 bases). This CDR3 region has 13 residues. Trimming took off 3 bases at V and 1 base at J, with 6 bases between the two ends. Germline assignment: CDR1 SGHVS and CDR2 FNYEAQ. The CDR3 spells CASSLDKNTEAFF. In DNA, the CDR3 is TGTGCCAGCAGCTTGGACAAGAACACTGAAGCTTTCTTT.

This chain joins TRBV6-6 and TRBJ1-1; tentatively, D is TRBD1 (5 bases). Trimming removed 7 bases at V and 8 bases at J, with 17 bases between. The CDR3 is 13 residues long. Germline CDR1 MNHNY, CDR2 SVGAGI (reference sequence). The CDR3 loop is CASTSMRGGEAFF. CDR3 in DNA: TGTGCCAGCACCTCAATGCGGGGCGGAGAAGCTTTCTTT.

The J gene is TRBJ2-3, the V gene TRBV11-1; 7 nucleotides match TRBD1. CDR3 length equals 15 residues. Germline trimming cut 1 base from V and 5 bases from J; bases unmatched to any gene: 6. CDR1 SGHAT and CDR2 FQDESV come from the germline V gene (reference sequence). The CDR3, as DNA: TGTGCCAGCAGCTTAGTCAACAGGGGTATAGATACGCAGTATTTT. Translation: CASSLVNRGIDTQYF.

The rearrangement links TRBV9 to TRBJ1-1, with unresolved D. From germline, CDR1 is SGDLS and CDR2 YYNGEE. The CDR3 is made up of 14 amino acids. Trimming shortened V by 4 bases and J by 0 bases, and 10 bases separated the two germline ends. CDR3 in amino acids: CASSPAALNTEAFF. CDR3 DNA: TGTGCCAGCAGCCCGGCGGCTTTGAACACTGAAGCTTTCTTT.

The chain joins TRBV6-1 to TRBJ1-2, with 8 bases lining up with TRBD1. The V and J ends lost 4 bases and 5 bases, in that order; junction bases with no gene match: 6. The CDR3 runs 14 residues. The V gene's germline CDR1 is MNHNS and CDR2 SASEGT. In nucleotides, the CDR3 is TGTGCCAGCAGTGGGGGGACAGGATGGTATGGCTACACCTTC. Its translation: CASSGGTGWYGYTF.

V usage is TRBV19 and J usage is TRBJ1-6, with D uncertain. Germline V lookup: CDR1 LNHDA, CDR2 SQIVND (reference sequence). V lost 0 bases, J lost 11 bases, and 8 bases lay in between. The CDR3 has 13 amino acids. For the CDR3, the DNA is TGTGCCAGTAGTATAGATTCGGAGACACCCCTCCACTTT. Its protein is CASSIDSETPLHF.

This sequence joins TRBV25-1 and TRBJ1-1; perhaps TRBD1 as D (6 bases). Germline V gene sequence: CDR1 MGHDK, CDR2 SYGVNS. The CDR3 loop spans 15 amino acids. Trimming removed 2 bases from V and 0 bases from J, with 10 bases in between. CDR3 sequence: CASSEGWGLNTEAFF. For the CDR3, the DNA is TGTGCCAGCAGTGAAGGATGGGGGCTGAACACTGAAGCTTTCTTT.

This chain links TRBV2 with TRBJ1-3, with D possibly TRBD1 on 6 matching bases. Trimming took 1 base from V and 2 from J, leaving 9 bases between them. This CDR3 has 15 residues. In germline, CDR1 is SNHLY, CDR2 FYNNEI. The CDR3 region has the DNA TGTGCCAGCAGTGAAGGGCAGGGGACTGGAAACACCATATATTTT. Translation gives CASSEGQGTGNTIYF.

V and J are TRBV9 and TRBJ2-2, with TRBD1 matching over 8 bases. The CDR3 has 16 residues. The germline CDR1 and CDR2 sequences are SGDLS and YYNGEE. After removal of 2 bases from V and 5 bases from J, the junction contained 8 bases not matched to a gene. The chain's CDR3 is CASSVFPRGLTGELFF. CDR3 DNA: TGTGCCAGCAGCGTCTTCCCCAGGGGGCTTACCGGGGAGCTGTTTTTT. Full variable domain (rest looked up from reference TRBV9 and TRBJ2-2): DSGVTQTPKHLITATGQRVTLRCSPRSGDLSVYWYQQSLDQGLQFLIQYYNGEERAKGNILERFSAQQFPDLHSELNLSSLELGDSALYFCASSVFPRGLTGELFFGEGSRLTVL.

This clone occurred once. The chain has TRBV21-1 and TRBJ1-2. TRBV21-1 is listed as a pseudogene. The CDR3 totals 15 residues. The CDR3 spells CASSKPGNSNYGYTF. In nucleotides, the CDR3 is TGTGCCAGCAGCAAACCGGGAAACAGTAACTATGGCTACACCTTC.

DNA for the CDR3: TGTGCCAGCAGCCCGTGGACTAGCGGGGGAGCCAATACGCAGTATTTT. Its protein product is CASSPWTSGGANTQYF. The chain links TRBV7-3 to TRBJ2-3; 13 nucleotides match TRBD2. J gave up 7 bases and V 5 bases, and 9 bases lay outside the gene matches. The CDR3 sequence is 16 residues long. Germline lookup yields CDR1 SGHTA and CDR2 FQGTGA.